A single sample gave rise to the 28 T cell receptor beta chains below, sequenced in a study of cytomegalovirus exposure and HLA in healthy donors (dated by TCRdb to 2017 to 2019). Library method: the immunoSEQ multiplex PCR assay. For the multiplex PCR, a mixture combining 60 forward primers for TCR Vbeta segments and 13 reverse primers for TCR Jbeta segments was used. TCRdb carries this immuneACCESS record with in-frame sequences only. Its versions omit some clonotypes, under half of them owing to an unresolved V gene in the studies checked, with the rest unexplained. The sample table lists around 130,000 clones, around 77% of them with a count of one. The ten top clones hold 5.8% of the sample. The sample comprised PBMCs. Receptors were obtained from a man aged 18-30 years in good health and CMV-seropositive.

This clone has a handful of counts. The chain is built from TRBV4-1 and TRBJ2-3; 9 bases map to TRBD2. Per the germline V gene, CDR1 is MGHRA and CDR2 is YSYEKL. V was pared by 5 bases and J by 1 base, with 16 bases of the junction left unmatched. The CDR3 consists of 19 residues. Here the CDR3 reads CASSLRAGGPITGTDTQYF. The CDR3 bases are TGCGCCAGCAGCTTAAGGGCGGGAGGGCCTATTACCGGCACAGATACGCAGTATTTT.

The rearrangement uses TRBV5-5 and TRBJ1-2; D not resolved. V lost 6 bases, J lost 0 bases, and 6 bases lay in between. This CDR3 is built from 12 residues. Per germline, CDR1 SGHKS and CDR2 YYEKEE (reference sequence). CDR3 DNA: TGTGCCAGCACCCAGGCTAACTATGGCTACACCTTC. This gives the protein CASTQANYGYTF.

The chain recombines TRBV4-1 with TRBJ2-5; D is undetermined. This CDR3 has 16 residues. CDR1 and CDR2 (germline): MGHRA, YSYEKL. V dropped 1 base and J dropped 2 bases, with 14 bases sitting between them. The CDR3 DNA sequence: TGCGCCAGCAGCCAAGTCTCCTCCGCTCTACAAGAGACCCAGTACTTC. Its translation is CASSQVSSALQETQYF.

This rearrangement joins TRBV2 to TRBJ2-7; tentative D call: TRBD2 (5 bases). Per germline, CDR1 SNHLY and CDR2 FYNNEI. The CDR3 is 14 amino acids. Trimming removed 6 bases from V and 0 bases from J, with 12 bases in between. The CDR3 loop reads CASSPSEGSYEQYF. CDR3 nucleotides: TGTGCCAGCAGCCCCTCCGAGGGCTCCTACGAGCAGTACTTC.

This rearrangement joins TRBV28 to TRBJ2-7; TRBD1 aligns across 8 bases. Per germline, CDR1 MDHEN and CDR2 SYDVKM. The CDR3 consists of 14 residues. Trimming removed 6 bases from V and 6 bases from J; junction bases left unmatched: 10. CDR3 in amino acids: CASSSGQARGEQYF. CDR3 DNA sequence: TGTGCCAGCAGCTCGGGACAGGCCAGGGGCGAGCAGTACTTC.

The chain joins TRBV27 to TRBJ1-1; tentative D call: TRBD1 (5 bases). The CDR3 runs to 14 residues. Germline-derived CDR1 and CDR2 are MNHEY and SMNVEV (reference sequence). The V and J ends lost 1 base and 6 bases respectively, with 12 bases between them. CDR3 sequence reads: CASSLLPGLAEAFF. CDR3 coding DNA: TGTGCCAGCAGTTTATTGCCAGGGCTTGCTGAAGCTTTCTTT.

The V and J genes are TRBV19 and TRBJ1-1; TRBD1 agrees at 8 bases. Trimming took 8 bases from V and 7 from J; bases not matched to a gene: 6. The CDR3 runs to 12 residues. Germline V gives CDR1 LNHDA, CDR2 SQIVND (reference sequence). CDR3 nucleotide sequence: TGTGCCAGTCGGACAGGGCTGAATGAAGCTTTCTTT. Protein: CASRTGLNEAFF.

This sequence joins TRBV5-5 and TRBJ2-7, with 8 bases matching TRBD2. After removal of 3 bases from V and 1 base from J, the junction contained 6 bases not matched to a gene. There are 15 residues in the CDR3. CDR1 is SGHKS, CDR2 YYEKEE, per germline (reference sequence). CDR3 bases: TGTGCCAGCAGCTCGGGAGGGATTCGGTCCTACGAGCAGTACTTC. This encodes CASSSGGIRSYEQYF.

The chain couples TRBV5-4 to TRBJ1-1, with 7 nucleotides matching TRBD1. Germline CDR1 and CDR2: SGHNT and YYREEE (reference sequence). Germline trimming cut 4 bases from V and 7 bases from J; bases unmatched to any gene: 7. This CDR3 region has 13 residues. The CDR3 sequence is CASSLRGADEAFF. The DNA for the CDR3 is TGTGCCAGCAGCCTCAGGGGGGCCGATGAAGCTTTCTTT.

CDR3 sequence: CASSRDRGVSEQYF. DNA of the CDR3: TGTGCCAGCAGCCGGGACAGGGGGGTGAGCGAGCAGTACTTC. The chain combines TRBV7-9 with TRBJ2-7; 11 bases line up with TRBD1. Trimming cost V 5 bases and J 6 bases; bases outside gene matches: 6. The germline V gene has CDR1 SEHNR and CDR2 FQNEAQ (reference sequence). This CDR3 is built from 14 residues.

The J gene is TRBJ2-7, the V gene TRBV5-1; no reliable D call. Per germline, CDR1 SGHRS and CDR2 YFSETQ. This CDR3 comprises 14 residues. The V end was cut by 0 bases, the J end by 0 bases, with 7 bases between. CDR3 sequence: CASSLEQTSYEQYF. Here the CDR3 DNA reads TGCGCCAGCAGCTTGGAACAGACCTCCTACGAGCAGTACTTC.

The chain carries TRBV15 and TRBJ2-1; 11 nucleotides agree with TRBD2. V was pared by 6 bases and J by 0 bases, with 4 bases of the junction left unmatched. CDR3 length: 16 residues. Germline V gives CDR1 LNHNV, CDR2 YYDKDF (reference sequence). The CDR3 loop is CATRTTSGSSYNEQFF. The CDR3, as DNA: TGTGCCACCAGAACTACTAGCGGGAGCTCCTACAATGAGCAGTTCTTC.

For the CDR3, the DNA is TGTGCCAGCAGTCTAGTCCCTACCCTCGGCTATGGCTACACCTTC. This gives the protein CASSLVPTLGYGYTF. The chain combines TRBV6-1 with TRBJ1-2; D gene uncertain. Germline V CDR1 and CDR2: MNHNS, SASEGT. The CDR3 is made up of 15 amino acids. Trimming pared 5 bases from V and 4 bases from J, leaving 17 bases between.

The J gene is TRBJ1-2, the V gene TRBV7-2; D remains ambiguous. The CDR3 sequence is 13 residues long. In germline, CDR1 is SGHTA, CDR2 FQGNSA. V was clipped by 2 bases and J by 3 bases, with 7 bases between them. CDR3 sequence: CASSLSTDYGYTF. CDR3 DNA: TGTGCCAGCAGCTTATCGACTGACTATGGCTACACCTTC.

This chain uses TRBV27 with TRBJ2-2, with TRBD1 as a possible D gene (5 bases). Between the trimmed V and J ends, which lost 2 bases and 7 bases, there was a span of 14 bases. Germline CDR1 MNHEY, CDR2 SMNVEV (reference sequence). CDR3 size: 15 residues. This chain's CDR3 is CASSLRQGRLGELFF. The CDR3 nucleotides read TGTGCCAGCAGTTTACGCCAGGGTAGGCTCGGGGAGCTGTTTTTT.

This clone was found a few times. The chain joins TRBV4-1 to TRBJ2-1; no firm D call. Germline lookup yields CDR1 MGHRA and CDR2 YSYEKL. The CDR3 spans 15 residues. With 0 bases removed from V and 5 bases from J, the gap between germline ends came to 11 bases. The DNA of the CDR3 is TGCGCCAGCAGCCAAGATAAAGGAGCACACAATGAGCAGTTCTTC. Protein: CASSQDKGAHNEQFF.

The rearrangement links TRBV4-2 to TRBJ1-5, with D possibly TRBD1 on 6 matching bases. The germline V gene encodes CDR1 LGHNA and CDR2 YNFKEQ. V was pared by 4 bases and J by 6 bases, with 22 bases between. The CDR3 covers 17 residues. CDR3 DNA sequence: TGTGCCAGCAGCCCCGAAACGTCAGGGGACGTTGGTCAGCCCCAGCATTTT. This gives the protein CASSPETSGDVGQPQHF.

A single count supports this clone. This chain connects TRBV9 to TRBJ2-2; 9 positions match TRBD1. The CDR3 spans 15 residues. J was trimmed by 4 bases and V by 4 bases; bases with no gene match: 5. CDR1 SGDLS and CDR2 YYNGEE come from the germline V gene. DNA for the CDR3: TGTGCCAGCAGCCCGGGGACAGGGCGCACCGGGGAGCTGTTTTTT. This codes for CASSPGTGRTGELFF.

CDR3 amino acids: CASSLASVDYGYTF. CDR3 DNA sequence: TGTGCCAGCAGCTTGGCCTCGGTGGACTATGGCTACACCTTC. The chain uses TRBV5-4 and TRBJ1-2; D uncertain. The CDR3 length is 14 residues. V dropped 0 bases and J dropped 3 bases, with 9 bases sitting between them. Germline V gene sequence: CDR1 SGHNT, CDR2 YYREEE (reference sequence).

This chain links TRBV7-6 with TRBJ2-5; no firm D call. V was clipped by 1 base and J by 1 base, with 7 bases between them. This CDR3 spans 14 amino acids. Germline V lookup: CDR1 SGHVS, CDR2 FNYEAQ. CDR3 amino acids: CASSLGAGQETQYF. CDR3 coding DNA: TGTGCCAGCAGCTTAGGGGCAGGCCAAGAGACCCAGTACTTC. The entire variable domain, with the rest obtained from reference TRBV7-6 and TRBJ2-5, is as follows: GAGVSQSPRYKVTKRGQDVALRCDPISGHVSLYWYRQALGQGPEFLTYFNYEAQQDKSGLPNDRFSAERPEGSISTLTIQRTEQRDSAMYRCASSLGAGQETQYFGPGTRLLVL.

This sequence joins TRBV6-5 and TRBJ1-4; a weak D match, TRBD1 (6 bases). The CDR3 covers 15 residues. CDR1 and CDR2 (germline): MNHEY, SVGAGI. The V gene lost 2 bases and the J gene lost 7 bases, with 14 bases spanning the gap. The CDR3 DNA reads TGTGCCAGCAGTTACGGCAGGGGCAGTGGTGAAAAACTGTTTTTT. This codes for CASSYGRGSGEKLFF.

The chain has TRBV4-1 and TRBJ1-1; 9 bases are a match to TRBD1. Per the germline V gene, CDR1 is MGHRA and CDR2 is YSYEKL. The CDR3 is 15 residues long. Trimming removed 4 bases from V and 11 bases from J; junction bases left unmatched: 14. The chain's CDR3 is CASSPTGGAGSGAFF. For the CDR3, the DNA is TGCGCCAGCAGCCCAACAGGGGGCGCGGGATCGGGGGCTTTCTTT.

The chain carries TRBV5-1 and TRBJ2-1; D perhaps matches TRBD1 (5 bases). Trimming stripped 4 bases from V and 9 bases from J, with 17 bases between. Germline V lookup: CDR1 SGHRS, CDR2 YFSETQ. The CDR3 extends over 14 amino acids. In DNA form, the CDR3 reads TGCGCCAGCAGCCTAGGGGTAGGTCGCGGTGAGCAGTTCTTC. This gives the protein CASSLGVGRGEQFF.

V gene TRBV6-5 combines with J gene TRBJ1-6; the D gene is possibly TRBD1 (6 bases). Between the trimmed V and J ends, which lost 6 bases and 7 bases, there was a span of 16 bases. CDR1 is MNHEY, CDR2 SVGAGI, per germline. The CDR3 runs 15 residues. CDR3 protein: CASRELTGVNSPLHF. Written as DNA, the CDR3 is TGTGCCAGCAGAGAATTGACAGGAGTAAATTCACCCCTCCACTTT.

The chain joins TRBV5-4 to TRBJ2-7; TRBD1 matches 7 bases. V gave up 0 bases and J gave up 0 bases; unmatched junction bases: 3. The V gene's germline CDR1 is SGHNT and CDR2 YYREEE (reference sequence). This CDR3 is 15 amino acids long. This chain's CDR3 is CASSLGGTDSYEQYF. The CDR3, as DNA: TGTGCCAGCAGCTTGGGTGGGACAGACTCCTACGAGCAGTACTTC.

The V and J genes are TRBV4-1 and TRBJ1-6, with a tentative D call TRBD1 (5 bases). The CDR3 sequence is 16 residues long. Germline lookup yields CDR1 MGHRA and CDR2 YSYEKL. V was clipped by 0 bases and J by 7 bases, with 13 bases between them. The CDR3 DNA follows: TGCGCCAGCAGCCAAGAACCGGCAGGGTTGAATTCACCCCTCCACTTT. This translates into CASSQEPAGLNSPLHF.

This rearrangement joins TRBV5-8 to TRBJ2-7, with D maybe TRBD1 (5 bases). Trimming removed 4 bases from V and 5 bases from J, with 16 bases in between. The CDR3 covers 14 residues. CDR1 is SGHTS, CDR2 YDEGEE, per germline. The chain's CDR3 is CASSLRQPMDEQYF. Written as DNA, the CDR3 is TGTGCCAGCAGCCTCCGACAGCCTATGGACGAGCAGTACTTC.

The chain carries TRBV7-9 and TRBJ2-2; D gene unclear. The germline V gene encodes CDR1 SEHNR and CDR2 FQNEAQ (reference sequence). The CDR3 contains 16 residues. The V end lost 1 base, the J end lost 5 bases, and 14 bases lay between the germline ends. The CDR3 DNA is TGTGCCAGCAGCTTAGTTTACGAGCGACGTACCGGGGAGCTGTTTTTT. Translated, it gives CASSLVYERRTGELFF.